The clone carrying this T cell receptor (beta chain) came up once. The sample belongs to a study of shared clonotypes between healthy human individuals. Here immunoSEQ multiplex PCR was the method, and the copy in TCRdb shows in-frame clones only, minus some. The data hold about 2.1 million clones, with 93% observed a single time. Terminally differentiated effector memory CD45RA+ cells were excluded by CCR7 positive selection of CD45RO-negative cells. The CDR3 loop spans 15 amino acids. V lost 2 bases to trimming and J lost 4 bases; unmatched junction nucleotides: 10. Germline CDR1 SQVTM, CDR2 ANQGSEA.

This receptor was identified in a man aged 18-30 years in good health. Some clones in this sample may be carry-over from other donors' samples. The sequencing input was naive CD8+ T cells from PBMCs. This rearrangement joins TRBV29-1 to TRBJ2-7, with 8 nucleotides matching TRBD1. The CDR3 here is CSVEIGSGGVYEQYF. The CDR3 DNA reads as TGCAGCGTTGAAATTGGGTCAGGGGGCGTTTACGAGCAGTACTTC.